The 16 T cell receptor beta chains below come from one sample, sequenced in a study of CD8 T cells in ankylosing spondylitis. MiXCR, run by TCRdb on the 5' RACE reads, gives a single entry per CDR3 protein. The data contain more than 500,000 distinct CDR3 sequences, 5.3% of them singletons. Their recognized antigens are unknown. Findings of the study overall: Several highly homologous variants formed a TCR beta motif that appeared characteristic of ankylosing spondylitis blood.

Sample: blood, either unsorted or a sorted T cell fraction (not recorded which). These receptors all stem from a male donor with ankylosing spondylitis.

This clonotype was seen ten or more times. The genes are TRBV6-1 and TRBJ2-5; 10 nucleotides line up with TRBD2. There are 16 residues in the CDR3. The V segment lost 7 bases and the J segment 1 base; nucleotides outside the gene matches: 9. Germline V gives CDR1 MNHNS, CDR2 SASEGT. In DNA form, the CDR3 reads TGTGCCAGCAACCCTAGCCTAGCGGGAGCCCAAGAGACCCAGTACTTC. Amino acids: CASNPSLAGAQETQYF.

At least ten counts were recorded for this clonotype. This rearrangement joins TRBV28 to TRBJ1-2, with 10 bases fitting TRBD1. After removal of 5 bases from V and 4 bases from J, the junction contained 4 bases not matched to a gene. Germline values: CDR1 MDHEN, CDR2 SYDVKM. The CDR3 has 14 residues. The CDR3 here is CASSRQGAGYGYTF. CDR3 nucleotides: TGTGCCAGCAGTCGACAGGGGGCTGGCTATGGCTACACCTTC.

The table lists this clonotype with a few counts. The V and J genes are TRBV7-9 and TRBJ1-1; weak D call: TRBD1 (6 bases). V lost 6 bases and J 5 bases, leaving 10 bases between the germline ends. Per the germline V gene, CDR1 is SEHNR and CDR2 is FQNEAQ (reference sequence). The CDR3 totals 12 residues. DNA of the CDR3: TGTGCCAGCAGGGCAGGGGCAACTGAAGCTTTCTTT. Its translation is CASRAGATEAFF.

Only a few counts were recorded for this clonotype. The chain combines TRBV3-1 with TRBJ1-3, with D possibly being TRBD1 (5 bases). The CDR3 consists of 14 residues. CDR1 and CDR2 (germline): LGHDT, YNNKEL (reference sequence). V was shortened by 4 bases and J by 2 bases, with 9 bases between the two germline ends. The CDR3 DNA sequence: TGTGCCAGCAGCCTACAGGTCCCTGGAAACACCATATATTTT. Its translation is CASSLQVPGNTIYF.

The sample holds many counts of this clonotype. The CDR3 DNA reads TGTGCCAGCGCCCCCCTCGGAGGGAACACTGAAGCTTTCTTT. Translation gives CASAPLGGNTEAFF. The chain recombines TRBV27 with TRBJ1-1; D is ambiguous. The V gene lost 8 bases and the J gene lost 1 base, with 14 bases spanning the gap. The length of the CDR3 is 14 residues. CDR1 MNHEY and CDR2 SMNVEV come from the germline V gene (reference sequence).

The rearrangement joins TRBV3-1 to TRBJ1-1; 7 bases agree with TRBD1. This CDR3 contains 18 residues. From germline, CDR1 is LGHDT and CDR2 YNNKEL (reference sequence). Here the CDR3 DNA reads TGTACCTTCAGCCGAGGACAGGACCGGCGTCGGATGAACACTGAAGCTTTCTTT. Translated: CTFSRGQDRRRMNTEAFF.

This clonotype was observed many times. The chain joins TRBV20-1 to TRBJ1-1; D gene unclear. The CDR3 runs to 13 residues. The V end lost 5 bases, the J end lost 3 bases, and 13 bases lay between the germline ends. Germline lookup yields CDR1 DFQATT and CDR2 SNEGSKA (reference sequence). The CDR3 region has the DNA TGCAGTGCTCAGGCGGGAGGATACACTGAAGCTTTCTTT. This translates into CSAQAGGYTEAFF.

The chain joins TRBV20-1 to TRBJ1-1, with 8 bases matching TRBD1. The V gene's germline CDR1 is DFQATT and CDR2 SNEGSKA (reference sequence). This CDR3 is built from 14 residues. The V segment lost 3 bases and the J segment 4 bases; nucleotides outside the gene matches: 7. CDR3 residues: CSASSGGIGTEAFF. In DNA, the CDR3 is TGCAGTGCTAGTTCAGGGGGCATCGGCACTGAAGCTTTCTTT.

This clonotype was observed a handful of times. V usage is TRBV12-3 or TRBV12-4 and J usage is TRBJ2-1; TRBD1 might be the D (6 bases). With 7 bases removed from V and 12 bases from J, the gap between germline ends came to 16 bases. CDR3 length equals 12 residues. The CDR3 bases are TGTGCCAGCAAACAGGGTGGGAAGGGGCAGTTCTTC. Amino acid sequence: CASKQGGKGQFF.

This clonotype has a count of ten or more. The CDR3 DNA sequence: TGTGCCAGCAGCCAATCCACCAGACTAGCGGGAGAAGGGGAGCAGTACTTC. This gives the protein CASSQSTRLAGEGEQYF. The rearrangement links TRBV13 to TRBJ2-7, with 12 bases matching TRBD2. Trimming at V came to 5 bases and at J to 7 bases, leaving 15 bases not matched to a gene. Germline CDR1 and CDR2: PRHDT and FYEKMQ (reference sequence). This CDR3 has 17 amino acids. The full variable domain, rest sourced from reference TRBV13 and TRBJ2-7, is AAGVIQSPRHLIKEKRETATLKCYPIPRHDTVYWYQQGPGQDPQFLISFYEKMQSDKGSIPDRFSAQQFSDYHSELNMSSLELGDSALYFCASSQSTRLAGEGEQYFGPGTRLTVT.

This clonotype has a count of ten or more. The rearrangement links TRBV20-1 to TRBJ2-5, with 7 nucleotides matching TRBD1. The germline gives CDR1 DFQATT, CDR2 SNEGSKA (reference sequence). The CDR3 totals 14 residues. The J segment lost 1 base and the V segment lost 5 bases, leaving 7 bases of the junction unmatched. DNA of the CDR3: TGCAGTGCTTTCCCTAGACAGGGCCAAGAGACCCAGTACTTC. Residues: CSAFPRQGQETQYF.

This clonotype has more than one count but fewer than ten. The V and J genes are TRBV6-1 and TRBJ1-2; 7 bases map to TRBD1. The junction had 15 bases not matched to a gene; V was cut back by 6 bases and J by 8 bases. Germline CDR1 reads MNHNS; CDR2 reads SASEGT. The length of the CDR3 is 15 residues. CDR3 sequence reads: CASSLLKGGSGGYTF. The CDR3 DNA is TGTGCCAGCAGCCTGCTTAAAGGGGGCTCGGGCGGCTACACCTTC.

This clonotype was counted many times. V usage is TRBV12-3 or TRBV12-4 and J usage is TRBJ1-5; D is unresolved. The V and J ends lost 5 bases and 2 bases respectively, with 13 bases between them. This CDR3 has 15 amino acids. CDR3 loop: CASSAWGSGNQPQHF. Here the CDR3 DNA reads TGTGCCAGCAGTGCGTGGGGTAGCGGCAATCAGCCCCAGCATTTT.

This clonotype was observed many times. This rearrangement joins TRBV28 to TRBJ2-7; TRBD2 agrees at 9 bases. The germline V gene encodes CDR1 MDHEN and CDR2 SYDVKM. Unmatched junction bases numbered 9, after V lost 6 bases and J lost 6 bases. CDR3 length: 14 amino acids. CDR3 nucleotides: TGTGCCAGCAGCGCGACTAGCGGCCTCGGCGAGCAGTACTTC. Amino acid sequence: CASSATSGLGEQYF. Full variable domain (remainder filled in from reference TRBV28 and TRBJ2-7): DVKVTQSSRYLVKRTGEKVFLECVQDMDHENMFWYRQDPGLGLRLIYFSYDVKMKEKGDIPEGYSVSREKKERFSLILESASTNQTSMYLCASSATSGLGEQYFGPGTRLTVT.

This clonotype was found many times. A read error may account for a junction end that differs from germline. This chain links TRBV20-1 with TRBJ2-1; maybe TRBD1 (6 bases). CDR3 size: 11 residues. Germline V gives CDR1 DFQATT, CDR2 SNEGSKA (reference sequence). The CDR3 coding sequence is TGCAGTGCTGGACCGTCGGGACACACCGGCTTC. It codes for CSAGPSGHTGF.

This clonotype showed up many times. The gene calls are TRBV10-3 and TRBJ2-7; D possibly matches TRBD1 or TRBD2 (6 bases each). The CDR3 extends over 13 amino acids. Germline-derived CDR1 and CDR2 are ENHRY and SYGVKD. V was pared by 11 bases and J by 2 bases, with 16 bases between. In DNA form, the CDR3 reads TGTGCCGCCGGAGGAAGGGGGGCCTACGAGCAGTACTTC. Amino acids: CAAGGRGAYEQYF.